Listed below are T cell receptor beta chains from one sample, sequenced in a study of shared clonotypes between healthy human individuals. Assay used: immunoSEQ multiplex PCR; TCRdb lists only in-frame clones, some missing. The sample lists a few million clones, 92% seen once, with 0.3% to 0.45% in the top ten. The source material was naive CD4+ T cells from PBMCs. The receptor set was obtained from a man younger than 35 in good health. Some clones in this sample may be carry-over from other donors' samples. The CDR3 runs from the conserved cysteine through the conserved F or W. D genes are given only for firm matches. Only some rows state a clone size, as once, few, many or a class for expanded clones.

TRBD2	.	TRBV19	TRBJ2-4	16	TGTGCCAGTAGTATAGCGGCTAGCGGGAGAGGGGACATTCAGTACTTC	CASSIAASGRGDIQYF
.	.	TRBV28	TRBJ1-5	14	TGTGCCAGCAGTTTTACGACGACCTATCAGCCCCAGCATTTT	CASSFTTTYQPQHF
TRBD1	.	TRBV5-5	TRBJ2-7	15	TGTGCCAGCAGCTACCGGGACAGGGGGCGCGACGAGCAGTACTTC	CASSYRDRGRDEQYF
TRBD1	few	TRBV6-4	TRBJ1-1	13	TGTGCCAGCAGTGTGGGACAGGGCGCTGAAGCTTTCTTT	CASSVGQGAEAFF
.	.	TRBV4-2	TRBJ2-6	18	TGTGCCAGCAGCCAAGACGTCATAGGGGGTACTGGGGCCAACGTCCTGACTTTC	CASSQDVIGGTGANVLTF
TRBD1	.	TRBV5-1	TRBJ2-7	16	TGCGCCAGCAGCATGGGGATGGACAGGGGGAAATACGAGCAGTACTTC	CASSMGMDRGKYEQYF
TRBD2	.	TRBV19	TRBJ2-2	14	TGTGCCAGTAGTATCTGGGAGGGCCCCGGGGAGCTGTTTTTT	CASSIWEGPGELFF
.	once	TRBV6-1	TRBJ1-5	15	TGTGCCAGCAGCGACCGACCTGGGGTAAATCAGCCCCAGCATTTT	CASSDRPGVNQPQHF
.	.	TRBV18	TRBJ2-7	13	TGTGCCAGCTCACAAATCCCAGGTCCCGAGCAGTACTTC	CASSQIPGPEQYF
.	.	TRBV15	TRBJ1-2	12	TGTGCCACCAGCAGAGATGCGTATGGCTACACCTTC	CATSRDAYGYTF
.	.	TRBV7-3	TRBJ2-3	12	TGTGCCAGCAGCCCGCGAGGGGATACGCAGTATTTT	CASSPRGDTQYF
.	.	TRBV5-1	TRBJ1-2	14	TGCGCCAGCAGCTTGGCGGGTTCTAACTATGGCTACACCTTC	CASSLAGSNYGYTF
TRBD1	.	TRBV27	TRBJ1-1	13	TGTGCCAGCAGAGACAGGGTGCTAACTGAAGCTTTCTTT	CASRDRVLTEAFF
.	.	TRBV21-1	TRBJ2-4	13	TGTGCCAGCAGCAACTGGGGGAGAAACATTCAGTACTTC	CASSNWGRNIQYF
.	.	TRBV11-2	TRBJ1-1	13	TGTGCCAGCAGCTTGCAGGGAAACACTGAAGCTTTCTTT	CASSLQGNTEAFF
TRBD2	.	TRBV5-6	TRBJ2-6	18	TGTGCCAGCAGCTTGGGGACTAGCGGGTACTCTGGGGCCAACGTCCTGACTTTC	CASSLGTSGYSGANVLTF
TRBD2	.	TRBV6-1	TRBJ2-7	14	TGTGCCAGCAGTTGGGCTAGCGGTTCCTACGAGCAGTACTTC	CASSWASGSYEQYF
TRBD2	.	TRBV27	TRBJ2-2	15	TGTGCCATAGCCCGACTAGCCTCAAACACCGGGGAGCTGTTTTTT	CAIARLASNTGELFF
TRBD2	.	TRBV5-1	TRBJ2-7	15	TGCGCCAGCAGCCCCTTAGCGGGAGGGCCGGACGAGCAGTACTTC	CASSPLAGGPDEQYF
.	.	TRBV5-1	TRBJ2-2	16	TGCGCCAGCAGCTCGCCGGGCCGAGCGAACACCGGGGAGCTGTTTTTT	CASSSPGRANTGELFF
.	.	TRBV9	TRBJ1-3	16	TGTGCCAGCAGCACCCGAAGTATTGGTTCTGGAAACACCATATATTTT	CASSTRSIGSGNTIYF
.	.	TRBV10-3	TRBJ2-1	15	TGTGCCATCAGTGAGTTCCTCGCGAGTGGCAATGAGCAGTTCTTC	CAISEFLASGNEQFF
TRBD1	.	TRBV7-9	TRBJ2-7	17	TGTGCCAGCAGCGCCCCCGGGACAGGGAGGATTCGATACGAGCAGTACTTC	CASSAPGTGRIRYEQYF
TRBD1	.	TRBV5-4	TRBJ2-5	15	TGTGCCAGCAGCAGACAGGGGGCGATCGGAGAGACCCAGTACTTC	CASSRQGAIGETQYF
.	.	TRBV9	TRBJ1-1	16	TGTGCCAGCAGCGTAGGGGTAGGGCAGGGAGACACTGAAGCTTTCTTT	CASSVGVGQGDTEAFF
.	.	TRBV14	TRBJ2-5	18	TGTGCCAGCAGCCAAGTATCCGCGGAAATAACCAAGAGATTGACCCAGTACTTC	CASSQVSAEITKRLTQYF
.	.	TRBV19	TRBJ2-7	15	TGTGCCAGTAGTATAGTCGGCGGCAGCCCCGGGGTGCAGTACTTC	CASSIVGGSPGVQYF
.	.	TRBV7-3	TRBJ2-5	13	TGTGCCAGCAGCGAGGAAGGCGGGGAGACCCAGTACTTC	CASSEEGGETQYF
TRBD2	.	TRBV7-3	TRBJ2-3	16	TGTGCCAGCAGCTTAGCAGCTAGCGGGACGGCAGATACGCAGTATTTT	CASSLAASGTADTQYF